The source of this T cell receptor beta chain is a study of blood T cell repertoires in COVID-19. Unmatched junction bases numbered 6, after V lost 3 bases and J lost 2 bases. Germline V lookup: CDR1 SGHNT, CDR2 YYREEE (reference sequence). This CDR3 spans 16 amino acids. Clones were sequenced by immunoSEQ multiplex PCR, and TCRdb holds only the in-frame ones, with some missing. Among 470,000 or so clones, around 88% were seen once, and the ten largest hold 4% to 4.5%. This receptor was obtained from a woman aged 25 to 39 with acute or convalescent COVID-19. The rearrangement joins TRBV5-4 to TRBJ2-1, with 9 bases fitting TRBD2. Input material: peripheral blood. The DNA of the CDR3 is TGTGCCAGCAGCTCATTTAGCGGGGGCGCCTACAATGAGCAGTTCTTC. Its translation: CASSSFSGGAYNEQFF.